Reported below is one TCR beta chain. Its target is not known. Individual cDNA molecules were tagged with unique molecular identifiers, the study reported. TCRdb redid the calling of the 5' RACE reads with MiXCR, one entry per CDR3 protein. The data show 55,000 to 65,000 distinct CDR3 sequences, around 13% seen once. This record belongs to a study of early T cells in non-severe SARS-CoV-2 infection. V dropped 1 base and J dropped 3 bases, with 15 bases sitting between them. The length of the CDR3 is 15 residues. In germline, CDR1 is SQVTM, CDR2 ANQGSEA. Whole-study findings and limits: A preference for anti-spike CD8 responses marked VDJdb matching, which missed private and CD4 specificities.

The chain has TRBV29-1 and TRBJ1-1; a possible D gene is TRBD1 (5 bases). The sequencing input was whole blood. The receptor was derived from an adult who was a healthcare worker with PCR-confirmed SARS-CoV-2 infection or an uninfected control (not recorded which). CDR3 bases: TGCAGCGTTGAAGGTCGAGGAGGGGCAGACACTGAAGCTTTCTTT. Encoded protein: CSVEGRGGADTEAFF. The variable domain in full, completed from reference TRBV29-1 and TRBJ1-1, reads SAVISQKPSRDICQRGTSLTIQCQVDSQVTMMFWYRQQPGQSLTLIATANQGSEATYESGFVIDKFPISRPNLTFSTLTVSNMSPEDSSIYLCSVEGRGGADTEAFFGQGTRLTVV.